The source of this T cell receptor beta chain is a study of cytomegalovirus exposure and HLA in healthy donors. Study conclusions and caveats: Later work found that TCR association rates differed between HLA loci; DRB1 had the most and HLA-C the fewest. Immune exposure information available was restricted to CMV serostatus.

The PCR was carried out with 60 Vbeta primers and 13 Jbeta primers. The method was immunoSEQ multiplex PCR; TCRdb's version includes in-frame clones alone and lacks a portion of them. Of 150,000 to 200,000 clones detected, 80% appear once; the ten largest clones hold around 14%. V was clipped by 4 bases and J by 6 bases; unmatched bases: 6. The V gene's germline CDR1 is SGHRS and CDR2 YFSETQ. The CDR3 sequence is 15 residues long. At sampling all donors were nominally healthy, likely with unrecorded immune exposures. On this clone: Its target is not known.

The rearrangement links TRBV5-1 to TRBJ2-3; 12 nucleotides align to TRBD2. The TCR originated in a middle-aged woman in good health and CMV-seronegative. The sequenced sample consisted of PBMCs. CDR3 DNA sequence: TGCGCCAGCAGCATGACTAGCGGGGGTTGGGATACGCAGTATTTT. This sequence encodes CASSMTSGGWDTQYF.